One and the same sample provided the 15 T cell receptor beta chains below, sequenced in a study of Graves' ophthalmopathy and Graves' hyperthyroidism. Scientists amplified the TCR beta CDR3 regions from RNA transcripts. The authors performed first-round RT-PCR with HTBI primers and then a second-round multiplex PCR. MiXCR, run by TCRdb on the multiplex PCR reads, gives a single entry per CDR3 protein. The sample lists about 620,000 distinct CDR3 sequences, about 24% occurring once. Sequenced input: peripheral blood. Source of these receptors: a woman younger than 35 with stable Graves' hyperthyroidism. Some clones in this sample may be carry-over from other donors' samples.

In its sample, this clonotype was seen many times. The rearrangement joins TRBV5-5 to TRBJ2-7, with D tentatively TRBD1 or TRBD2 (5 bases each). The V and J ends lost 4 bases and 5 bases respectively, with 13 bases between them. The CDR3 has 13 amino acids. The germline V gene encodes CDR1 SGHKS and CDR2 YYEKEE (reference sequence). The CDR3 DNA reads as TGTGCCAGCAGCCAAGCGGAAGGGGACGAGCAGTACTTC. Translated, it gives CASSQAEGDEQYF.

This clonotype was seen ten or more times. The chain employs TRBV29-1 and TRBJ2-7, with a weak D call TRBD1 (5 bases). The CDR3 consists of 12 residues. V gave up 7 bases and J gave up 3 bases, with 13 bases separating them. The germline V gene has CDR1 SQVTM and CDR2 ANQGSEA. The CDR3 DNA reads as TGCAGCGACCCTGACAGAAACTACGAGCAGTACTTC. This sequence encodes CSDPDRNYEQYF.

The genes are TRBV9 and TRBJ2-2; 7 bases align to TRBD2. The V gene's germline CDR1 is SGDLS and CDR2 YYNGEE. J gave up 3 bases and V 4 bases, and 9 bases lay outside the gene matches. This CDR3 comprises 16 residues. The chain's CDR3 is CASSSSTSQYTGELFF. The CDR3, as DNA: TGTGCCAGCAGCTCCTCGACTAGCCAGTACACCGGGGAGCTGTTTTTT.

This clonotype was observed many times. The chain employs TRBV2 and TRBJ1-1, with a weak D call TRBD1 (5 bases). The CDR3 is 13 amino acids. CDR1 and CDR2 (germline): SNHLY, FYNNEI. Deletions cut 8 bases from V and 1 base from J, with 11 bases between. CDR3: CASGTGQNTEAFF. CDR3 sequence (DNA): TGTGCCAGCGGAACAGGTCAGAACACTGAAGCTTTCTTT.

This clonotype came up many times. The chain links TRBV5-1 to TRBJ1-6; D unclear. The V end was cut by 3 bases, the J end by 7 bases, with 14 bases between. There are 15 residues in the CDR3. The germline CDR1 and CDR2 sequences are SGHRS and YFSETQ. In DNA, the CDR3 is TGCGCCAGCAGCTCTGGTTTGGATACCAATTCACCCCTCCACTTT. Protein sequence: CASSSGLDTNSPLHF.

This clonotype occurred a few times. A much larger clone differs from this one at a single base, so this may be a read error. This rearrangement joins TRBV9 to TRBJ1-6; no definite D call. Per the germline V gene, CDR1 is SGDLS and CDR2 is YYNGEE. CDR3 size: 14 residues. The CDR3 coding sequence is TGTGCCAGCAGCCAGAGACTCGCTAATTCACACCTCCACTTT. This codes for CASSQRLANSHLHF.

This clonotype was observed at least ten times. The chain joins TRBV6-1 to TRBJ1-2; tentative D call: TRBD1 (6 bases). The V and J ends lost 5 bases and 2 bases respectively, with 12 bases between them. CDR1 and CDR2 (germline): MNHNS, SASEGT. The length of the CDR3 is 14 residues. The CDR3 DNA reads as TGTGCCAGCAGTCCCGGAGGACAGAACTATGGCTACACCTTC. Translated: CASSPGGQNYGYTF.

The rearrangement joins TRBV9 to TRBJ2-7; the D call may be TRBD1 or TRBD2 (6 bases each). The CDR3 has 15 residues. From germline, CDR1 is SGDLS and CDR2 YYNGEE. V gave up 0 bases and J gave up 3 bases, with 13 bases separating them. CDR3 in DNA: TGTGCCAGCAGCGTAGTCGGGGGCCCCATCTACGAGCAGTACTTC. Amino acids: CASSVVGGPIYEQYF.

At least ten counts were recorded for this clonotype. The chain is built from TRBV15 and TRBJ2-7, with 8 bases matching TRBD2. CDR1 is LNHNV and CDR2 is YYDKDF in the germline V gene (reference sequence). CDR3 length equals 16 residues. V lost 4 bases to trimming and J lost 1 base; unmatched junction nucleotides: 9. CDR3 residues: CATSIGGSGISYEQYF. The CDR3 DNA follows: TGTGCCACCAGCATCGGGGGTAGCGGGATTTCCTACGAGCAGTACTTC.

This clonotype was seen many times. V is TRBV7-2 and J is TRBJ1-1; a possible D gene is TRBD1 (5 bases). The V end was cut by 6 bases, the J end by 3 bases, with 11 bases between. The CDR3 sequence is 13 residues long. CDR1 SGHTA and CDR2 FQGNSA come from the germline V gene. CDR3 sequence: CASRPVGHTEAFF. DNA of the CDR3: TGTGCCAGCAGGCCGGTGGGGCACACTGAAGCTTTCTTT.

Ten or more counts support this clonotype. This rearrangement joins TRBV28 to TRBJ1-2, with a weak D call TRBD1 (5 bases). In germline, CDR1 is MDHEN, CDR2 SYDVKM. This CDR3 spans 14 amino acids. V was trimmed by 6 bases and J by 7 bases, leaving 18 bases between them. The CDR3, as DNA: TGTGCCAGCAGATCCCCCCAGGGAGACTGTGGCTACACCTTC. Its protein product is CASRSPQGDCGYTF.

This clonotype was counted at least ten times. This chain links TRBV7-8 with TRBJ1-1; D is uncertain. The CDR3 covers 13 residues. Germline-derived CDR1 and CDR2 are SGHVS and FQNEAQ. V dropped 7 bases and J dropped 2 bases, with 11 bases sitting between them. The CDR3 sequence is CASTWTENTEAFF. CDR3 in DNA: TGTGCCAGCACGTGGACTGAAAACACTGAAGCTTTCTTT.

This rearrangement joins TRBV28 to TRBJ1-6; TRBD1 matches at 8 bases. Losses at the gene ends were 4 bases for V and 0 bases for J; bases not matched to a gene: 14. The CDR3 length is 20 residues. Germline V CDR1 and CDR2: MDHEN, SYDVKM. The CDR3 DNA is TGTGCCAGCAGTTGGAGACTCAGGCGGGACAGGAGCTCCTATAATTCACCCCTCCACTTT. Translating it yields CASSWRLRRDRSSYNSPLHF.

For this clonotype: A single base separates this from a much larger clone, so it may be a read error. This rearrangement joins TRBV7-9 to TRBJ1-6; no reliable D call. Per the germline V gene, CDR1 is SEHNR and CDR2 is FQNEAQ (reference sequence). V was cut by 7 bases and J by 8 bases, with 12 bases left in between. The CDR3 has 13 residues. The CDR3 bases are TGTGCCAGCACCTTGGGTTGGCATTCACCCCTCCACTTT. It is translated as CASTLGWHSPLHF.

The chain employs TRBV2 and TRBJ1-2, with no clear D. Looked up from germline, CDR1 is SNHLY and CDR2 is FYNNEI. Trimming stripped 1 base from V and 4 bases from J, with 13 bases between. The CDR3 extends over 15 amino acids. In DNA, the CDR3 is TGTGCCAGCAGTGAAGATCCGTTAGCGGTCTATGGCTACACCTTC. It specifies CASSEDPLAVYGYTF.